Listed here is a single TCR beta chain. The specificity of this receptor is unknown. The sample holds no much larger clone one base away, and base qualities are not on file. Receptor amplification or capture employed the immunoSEQ multiplex PCR assay. The table was pulled from immuneACCESS by TCRdb, which kept in-frame rearrangements only. Such tables lose some clones; where checked, under half of the loss comes from unresolved V genes, and the rest has no known cause. This sample is represented by 80,000 or so clones; roughly nine tenths of them were singletons. The top ten hold roughly 2.5% of the sample. The data were obtained in a study of T cell changes during pregnancy in multiple sclerosis (dated by TCRdb to between 2017 and 2020). General notes on the study: The study looked at changes in the T cell repertoire across pregnancy in women with multiple sclerosis.

Via the germline V gene (reference sequence), CDR1 is GTSNPN and CDR2 SVGIG. The CDR3 spans 14 residues, from the cysteine through the phenylalanine. The sequence is cut down to CDR3 DNA, 42 bases in frame from base 1. Germline trimming amounts to 3 bases on V and 3 bases on J, with 4 as the count of junction bases outside the gene matches. The sequence joins TRBV30 to TRBJ2-2; 7 bases in between match TRBD1. The sample was peripheral blood, taken before pregnancy. This clonotype originated in a female donor with multiple sclerosis, enrolled in a pregnancy study. The CDR3 protein: CAWRGRGYTGELFF. The nucleotide sequence is given as TGTGCCTGGAGGGGCAGGGGGTACACCGGGGAGCTGTTTTTT. Reference TRBV30 and TRBJ2-2 proteins supply the regions before and after the CDR3; the full variable domain is: SQTIHQWPATLVQPVGSPLSLECTVEGTSNPNLYWYRQAAGRGLQLLFYSVGIGQISSEVPQNLSASRPQDRQFILSSKKLLLSDSGFYLCAWRGRGYTGELFFGEGSRLTVL.